The sequence of this T cell receptor beta chain was determined in a study of identical twins. Study-wide findings and caveats: Abundant cord blood beta clonotypes carried fewer insertions; memory repertoires showed none. Sequences that were out-of-frame, alpha and twin-shared displayed an excess of low generation probability.

Germline CDR1 SGHAT, CDR2 FQNNGV. This CDR3 is built from 18 residues. J lost 5 bases, V lost 5 bases, and 13 bases had no gene match. As regards this clonotype: Its antigen is still unknown.

Template switching created a universal primer site, and the cDNA included unique molecular identifiers. TCRdb redid the calling of the 5' RACE reads with MiXCR, one entry per CDR3 protein. Found here are hundreds of thousands of distinct CDR3 sequences, approximately 13% of them singletons; the top ten hold just over 7%. This sample was shared with a second study, whose subject was yellow fever vaccine responses in identical twins. This second report adds: Twins reportedly mounted vaccine T cell responses that seemed partly convergent, partly personalized.

This sequence originates from a woman younger than 35 in good health. V and J are TRBV11-2 and TRBJ2-2; 11 bases are a match to TRBD2. The sample consisted of CD8+ T cells sorted from blood. CDR3 nucleotides: TGTGCCAGCAGCCGACGTAGCGGGGGGGAACGAATGACCGGGGAGCTGTTTTTT. Translation: CASSRRSGGERMTGELFF.